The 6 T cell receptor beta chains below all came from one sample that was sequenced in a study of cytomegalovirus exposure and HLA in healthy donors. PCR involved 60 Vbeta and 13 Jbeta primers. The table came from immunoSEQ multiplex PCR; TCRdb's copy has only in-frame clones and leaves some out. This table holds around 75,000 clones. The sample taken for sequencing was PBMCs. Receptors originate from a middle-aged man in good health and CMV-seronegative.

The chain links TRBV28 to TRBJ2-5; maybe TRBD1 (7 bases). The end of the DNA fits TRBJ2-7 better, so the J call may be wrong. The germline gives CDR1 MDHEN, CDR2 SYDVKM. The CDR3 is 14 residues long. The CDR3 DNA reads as TGTGCCACCGCATCAGGGGGGTCCTCCTACGAGCAGTACTTC. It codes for CATASGGSSYEQYF.

The CDR3 loop is CASSLAGGVQETQYF. In DNA form, the CDR3 reads TGTGCCAGCAGCTTAGCTGGCGGGGTCCAAGAGACCCAGTACTTC. V and J are TRBV7-2 and TRBJ2-5; D possibly corresponds to TRBD2 (6 bases). Germline V gene sequence: CDR1 SGHTA, CDR2 FQGNSA. The CDR3 length is 15 residues. Deletions cut 0 bases from V and 1 base from J, with 9 bases between.

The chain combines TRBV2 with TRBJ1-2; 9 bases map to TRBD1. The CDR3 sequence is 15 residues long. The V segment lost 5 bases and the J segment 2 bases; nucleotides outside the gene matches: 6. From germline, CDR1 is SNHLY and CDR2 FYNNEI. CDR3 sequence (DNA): TGTGCCAGCAGTCGAACAGGGGGCGCAAACTATGGCTACACCTTC. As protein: CASSRTGGANYGYTF. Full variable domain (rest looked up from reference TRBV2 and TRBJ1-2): EPEVTQTPSHQVTQMGQEVILRCVPISNHLYFYWYRQILGQKVEFLVSFYNNEISEKSEIFDDQFSVERPDGSNFTLKIRSTKLEDSAMYFCASSRTGGANYGYTFGSGTRLTVV.

The CDR3 protein is CASSRRGGATNTGELFF. In nucleotides, the CDR3 is TGTGCCAGCAGCCGTAGAGGGGGGGCGACGAACACCGGGGAGCTGTTTTTT. The genes are TRBV11-2 and TRBJ2-2; the D gene is possibly TRBD2 (7 bases). Germline V gene sequence: CDR1 SGHAT, CDR2 FQNNGV. The CDR3 consists of 17 residues. V lost 5 bases, J lost 0 bases, and 16 bases lay in between. Full variable domain (missing parts from reference TRBV11-2 and TRBJ2-2): EAGVAQSPRYKIIEKRQSVAFWCNPISGHATLYWYQQILGQGPKLLIQFQNNGVVDDSQLPKDRFSAERLKGVDSTLKIQPAKLEDSAVYLCASSRRGGATNTGELFFGEGSRLTVL.

The CDR3 region is CASSLIRDRGYEQYF. The CDR3 bases are TGTGCCAGCAGTTTAATACGGGACAGGGGCTACGAGCAGTACTTC. The rearrangement links TRBV27 to TRBJ2-7, with 10 bases fitting TRBD1. The CDR3 consists of 15 residues. CDR1 and CDR2 (germline): MNHEY, SMNVEV (reference sequence). V gave up 2 bases and J gave up 3 bases; unmatched junction bases: 4.

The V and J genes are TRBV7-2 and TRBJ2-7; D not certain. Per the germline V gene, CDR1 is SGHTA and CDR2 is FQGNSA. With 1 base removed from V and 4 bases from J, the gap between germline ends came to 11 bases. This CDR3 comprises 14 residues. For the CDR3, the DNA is TGTGCCAGCAGCTTAGATTTTAGTGATTACGAGCAGTACTTC. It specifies CASSLDFSDYEQYF.